One sample yielded the 14 T cell receptor beta chains listed below, sequenced in a study of T-cell reconstitution after alpha-beta-depleted transplantation in children. Molecular barcoding with unique molecular identifiers was used for the TCRbeta library. Via MiXCR, TCRdb re-called the PCR reads, giving one row per CDR3 protein. The table has a few thousand distinct CDR3 sequences, 15% to 17% seen once. This sample comprised PBMCs, mostly from graft donor cells, obtained 180 days after TCRalphabeta/CD19-depleted stem cell transplant. The receptors stem from a patient aged 2 to 9 who had a stem cell transplant for inherited bone marrow failure, so the T cells may come from the graft donor.

The rearrangement links TRBV6-5 to TRBJ2-1; D perhaps matches TRBD2 (7 bases). CDR3 length: 13 residues. The germline V gene encodes CDR1 MNHEY and CDR2 SVGAGI. V was pared by 2 bases and J by 12 bases, with 14 bases between. This chain's CDR3 is CASSYGGATGQFF. CDR3 DNA: TGTGCCAGCAGTTACGGGGGGGCCACTGGGCAGTTCTTC.

To note about this clonotype: This may arise from a read error, as a much more abundant clone is one base away. V gene TRBV29-1 combines with J gene TRBJ2-2; perhaps TRBD1 as D (6 bases). Germline V CDR1 and CDR2: SQVTM, ANQGSEA. The CDR3 totals 16 residues. CDR3 in DNA: TGCTGTGCTAGAGAAGGGGGTACCGCGAACACCGGGGAGCTGTTTTTT. Translation: CCAREGGTANTGELFF.

This clonotype showed up many times. The chain couples TRBV20-1 to TRBJ2-1, with 14 bases lining up with TRBD2. The CDR3 runs to 14 residues. From germline, CDR1 is DFQATT and CDR2 SNEGSKA (reference sequence). The junction had 4 bases not matched to a gene; V was cut back by 8 bases and J by 4 bases. Here the CDR3 DNA reads TGCAGTCCTCGGACTAGCGGGAGGTACAATGAGCAGTTCTTC. It yields the protein CSPRTSGRYNEQFF.

Concerning this clonotype: A clone one base away is much larger, so this may be a read error. This rearrangement joins TRBV20-1 to TRBJ2-1; a weak D match, TRBD2 (6 bases). Germline CDR1 and CDR2: DFQATT and SNEGSKA (reference sequence). The CDR3 is 17 residues long. This CDR3 reads CSARDRLASIRAKEPFF. The CDR3 DNA sequence: TGCAGTGCTAGAGATAGGCTAGCGTCGATTAGGGCTAAGGAGCCGTTCTTC.

This clonotype has a count of ten or more. The rearrangement links TRBV27 to TRBJ1-4; 10 nucleotides line up with TRBD1. Per germline, CDR1 MNHEY and CDR2 SMNVEV (reference sequence). V dropped 2 bases and J dropped 3; count of bases not matched to a gene: 3. CDR3 size: 16 residues. For the CDR3, the DNA is TGTGCCAGCAGTTTACGGGACAGGGGTCCTAATGAAAAACTGTTTTTT. Its translation: CASSLRDRGPNEKLFF. Complete variable domain (other parts from reference TRBV27 and TRBJ1-4): EAQVTQNPRYLITVTGKKLTVTCSQNMNHEYMSWYRQDPGLGLRQIYYSMNVEVTDKGDVPEGYKVSRKEKRNFPLILESPSPNQTSLYFCASSLRDRGPNEKLFFGSGTQLSVL.

This clonotype was seen ten or more times. CDR3 amino acids: CASSLGDGPSTDTQYF. CDR3 sequence (DNA): TGTGCCAGCAGCTTGGGGGATGGCCCTAGCACAGATACGCAGTATTTT. The chain uses TRBV5-5 and TRBJ2-3; unclear D gene. CDR1 SGHKS and CDR2 YYEKEE come from the germline V gene (reference sequence). CDR3 length equals 16 residues. The V and J ends lost 0 bases and 0 bases respectively, with 11 bases between them.

Details on this clonotype: A much larger clonotype is one base distant, so this may be a read error. V usage is TRBV20-1 and J usage is TRBJ1-1, with D hard to call. The CDR3 contains 13 residues. Germline V lookup: CDR1 DFQATT, CDR2 SNEGSKA (reference sequence). CDR3 DNA: TGCAGGGCGACAAGGGAACCGAACACTGAAGCTTTCTTT. Protein: CRATREPNTEAFF.

V usage is TRBV25-1 and J usage is TRBJ1-2; no firm D call. Between the trimmed V and J ends, which lost 1 base and 4 bases, there was a span of 4 bases. From germline, CDR1 is MGHDK and CDR2 SYGVNS. The CDR3 is made up of 12 amino acids. CDR3 sequence (DNA): TGTGCCAGCAGTGAATTGTCCTATGGCTACACCTTC. Amino acids: CASSELSYGYTF.

This clonotype was found many times. The chain recombines TRBV20-1 with TRBJ2-1; 8 nucleotides align to TRBD2. V gave up 3 bases and J gave up 4 bases; unmatched junction bases: 5. CDR3 length: 14 amino acids. Germline loops: CDR1 DFQATT, CDR2 SNEGSKA (reference sequence). Written as DNA, the CDR3 is TGCAGTGCTAGTTTGGCTAGCGGGTACAATGAGCAGTTCTTC. It is translated as CSASLASGYNEQFF.

Ten or more counts support this clonotype. The gene calls are TRBV7-2 and TRBJ2-7; TRBD1 aligns across 7 bases. V gave up 1 base and J gave up 5 bases; unmatched junction bases: 8. The CDR3 spans 15 residues. Germline CDR1 reads SGHTA; CDR2 reads FQGNSA. The CDR3 sequence: CASSLVFGDSDEQYF. The CDR3 DNA follows: TGTGCCAGCAGCTTAGTTTTCGGGGACAGTGACGAGCAGTACTTC.

This clonotype was seen many times. The chain couples TRBV5-1 to TRBJ2-3; D is ambiguous. Germline V gene sequence: CDR1 SGHRS, CDR2 YFSETQ. Deletions cut 2 bases from V and 1 base from J, with 8 bases between. The CDR3 contains 14 residues. The CDR3 coding sequence is TGCGCCAGCAGCTTAAAGTCCCGCACAGATACGCAGTATTTT. Translating gives CASSLKSRTDTQYF.

This clonotype was counted between two and nine times. The chain is built from TRBV18 and TRBJ1-1; no definite D call. V was clipped by 2 bases and J by 5 bases, with 9 bases between them. The CDR3 runs to 13 residues. Germline V gives CDR1 KGHSH, CDR2 LQKENI. CDR3 amino acids: CASSPFGRTEAFF. As DNA, the CDR3 is TGTGCCAGCTCACCATTTGGGAGGACTGAAGCTTTCTTT. The full variable domain, rest sourced from reference TRBV18 and TRBJ1-1, is NAGVMQNPRHLVRRRGQEARLRCSPMKGHSHVYWYRQLPEEGLKFMVYLQKENIIDESGMPKERFSAEFPKEGPSILRIQQVVRGDSAAYFCASSPFGRTEAFFGQGTRLTVV.

This clonotype has at least ten counts. The rearrangement uses TRBV24-1 and TRBJ2-7, with a possible D match to TRBD1 (6 bases). From germline, CDR1 is KGHDR and CDR2 SFDVKD. Trimming removed 3 bases at V and 2 bases at J, with 13 bases between. This CDR3 has 15 amino acids. CDR3 sequence reads: CATSDPVGQPYEQYF. CDR3 bases: TGTGCCACCAGTGATCCGGTAGGACAGCCCTACGAGCAGTACTTC.

This clonotype was detected ten times or more. This sequence joins TRBV5-1 and TRBJ2-3, with D uncertain. Trimming took 2 bases from V and 5 from J, leaving 9 bases between them. This CDR3 has 13 amino acids. The germline V gene encodes CDR1 SGHRS and CDR2 YFSETQ. In nucleotides, the CDR3 is TGCGCCAGCAGCTTATGGTGGGGAGATACGCAGTATTTT. Translation gives CASSLWWGDTQYF.